This T cell receptor (beta chain) comes out of a study of blood T cell repertoires in COVID-19. Study-wide context: COVID-19 samples, acute and convalescent, were from the United States, Italy and Spain. PBMCs, B-cell-depleted T cells, or T cells provided the cDNA or gDNA that made up the material.

From germline, CDR1 is MGHRA and CDR2 YSYEKL. This CDR3 comprises 14 residues. The V and J ends lost 2 bases and 7 bases, in that order; junction bases with no gene match: 5. Original handling: By means of reference gene primer amplification, nucleated cell counts were estimated. The assay was immunoSEQ multiplex PCR, and TCRdb's table has in-frame clones only and misses some. V, J and clone size were drawn from that table, and D and trimming were deduced from the DNA. This table holds about 100,000 clones, about 90% found once. The material sequenced was peripheral blood. This receptor was taken from a young woman with acute or convalescent COVID-19. This chain links TRBV4-1 with TRBJ2-1, with 7 positions matching TRBD1. The CDR3 coding sequence is TGCGCCAGCAGCCAATGGACAGGAAAGAATGAGCAGTTCTTC. Protein product: CASSQWTGKNEQFF.